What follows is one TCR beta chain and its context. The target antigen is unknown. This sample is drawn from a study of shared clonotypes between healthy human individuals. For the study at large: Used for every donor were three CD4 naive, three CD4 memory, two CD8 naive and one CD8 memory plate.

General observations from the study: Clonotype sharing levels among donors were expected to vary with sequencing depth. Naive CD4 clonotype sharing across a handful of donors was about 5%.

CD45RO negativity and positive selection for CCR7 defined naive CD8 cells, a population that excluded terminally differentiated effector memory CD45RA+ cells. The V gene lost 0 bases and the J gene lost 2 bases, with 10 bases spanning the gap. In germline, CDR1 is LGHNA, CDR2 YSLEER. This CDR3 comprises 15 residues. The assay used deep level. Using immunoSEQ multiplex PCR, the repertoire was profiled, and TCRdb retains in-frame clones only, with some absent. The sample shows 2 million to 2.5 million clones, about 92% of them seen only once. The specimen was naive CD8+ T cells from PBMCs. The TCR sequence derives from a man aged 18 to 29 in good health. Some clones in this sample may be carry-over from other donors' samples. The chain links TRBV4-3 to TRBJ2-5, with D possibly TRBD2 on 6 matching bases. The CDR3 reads CASSQDLARQETQYF. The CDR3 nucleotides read TGCGCCAGCAGCCAAGACCTAGCGAGGCAAGAGACCCAGTACTTC.